Below, one T cell receptor beta chain is given with its context. Its antigen is currently unknown. All of the isolated RNA was reverse transcribed, so expressed TCRB transcripts were sequenced. Repertoires were generated with immunoSEQ multiplex PCR, while TCRdb's copy carries only in-frame clones and drops some. This sample has hundreds of thousands of clones; about 11% occur once, and the top ten carry about 0.018%. The sample belongs to a study of beta chain features in type 1 diabetes. Whole-study results and caveats: Patients with Type 1 diabetes showed moderately but significantly shorter TCRB CDR3s in all four CD4+ subsets. TCRB repertoires of naive, central memory and Treg cells appeared more similar among patients than among healthy donors.

Looked up from germline, CDR1 is SGHRS and CDR2 is YFSETQ. This CDR3 contains 14 residues. V lost 0 bases and J 3 bases, leaving 9 bases between the germline ends. The sequence derives from a man younger than 45 with type 1 diabetes. The chain recombines TRBV5-1 with TRBJ1-2; the D is unclear. Sequenced material: naive CD4+ T cells from blood. CDR3 region: CASSLGQYDYGYTF. The DNA for the CDR3 is TGCGCCAGCAGCTTGGGACAATATGACTATGGCTACACCTTC.